This T cell receptor beta chain was sequenced in a study of graft-versus-host responses after intestinal transplantation. Study at large: Transplant types were multivisceral, liver-intestinal, or isolated intestinal.

Using immunoSEQ multiplex PCR, the repertoire was profiled, and TCRdb retains in-frame clones only, with some absent. The profile shows 90,000 to 120,000 clones, about 91% of them singletons. The CDR3 length is 11 residues. V lost 7 bases to trimming and J lost 2 bases, with 5 bases between them. In germline, CDR1 is WSHSY, CDR2 SAAADI. With regard to this clone: Its antigen is undetermined.

The clonotype originates from a human donor who was the organ donor for an intestinal transplant. This sequence joins TRBV10-2 and TRBJ1-1; D gene unclear. Sequencing used unstimulated CD4+ T cells sorted from spleen or lymph node cells, obtained before transplant. The CDR3 region has the DNA TGCGCCAGCAAACAAAACACTGAAGCTTTCTTT. Its protein is CASKQNTEAFF.